The 29 T cell receptor beta chains in this list originate from one sample, sequenced in a study of blood T cell repertoires in COVID-19. Data came from immunoSEQ multiplex PCR; TCRdb stores just in-frame clones and leaves some out. The sample holds 200,000 to 250,000 clones, less than 85% seen once. Sequencing was done on a sample of peripheral blood. The receptors were sampled from an elderly woman with COVID-19, enrolled during active disease.

As regards this clone: Distinct nucleotide sequences in the sample also encode this CDR3. J is TRBJ2-1 and V is TRBV12-3 or TRBV12-4; D remains ambiguous. This CDR3 spans 11 amino acids. With 1 base removed from V and 9 bases from J, the gap between germline ends came to 4 bases. The CDR3 bases are TGTGCCAGCAGTTTAGGCGGTGAGCAGTTCTTC. It encodes CASSLGGEQFF.

This clone was counted once. At one end the junction does not follow the germline gene, possibly because of a read error. The chain employs TRBV7-7 and TRBJ2-5; 14 nucleotides align to TRBD2. Germline CDR1 is SSHAT and CDR2 is FNYEAQ (reference sequence). The CDR3 is 16 amino acids. The CDR3 sequence: CASSPGTSGSSETQYF. CDR3 coding DNA: TGTGCTAGCAGCCCCGGGACTAGCGGGAGTTCGGAGACCCAGTACTTC. Complete variable domain (other parts from reference TRBV7-7 and TRBJ2-5): GAGVSQSPRYKVTKRGQDVTLRCDPISSHATLYWYQQALGQGPEFLTYFNYEAQPDKSGLPSDRFSAERPEGSISTLTIQRTEQRDSAMYRCASSPGTSGSSETQYFGPGTRLLVL.

The chain recombines TRBV27 with TRBJ2-7, with 11 bases fitting TRBD2. CDR3 length: 15 residues. Losses at the gene ends were 8 bases for V and 4 bases for J; bases not matched to a gene: 10. The V gene's germline CDR1 is MNHEY and CDR2 SMNVEV (reference sequence). The CDR3 region is CASRRATSGTYEQYF. CDR3 DNA sequence: TGTGCCAGCCGCCGCGCGACTAGCGGGACGTACGAGCAGTACTTC.

The chain links TRBV2 to TRBJ1-2; D is perhaps TRBD1 (5 bases). CDR3 length equals 14 residues. Germline V lookup: CDR1 SNHLY, CDR2 FYNNEI. V lost 3 bases and J lost 2, with 10 bases in between. This chain's CDR3 is CASSDGGVNYGYTF. In DNA form, the CDR3 reads TGTGCCAGCAGTGACGGGGGGGTGAACTATGGCTACACCTTC.

The rearrangement links TRBV11-3 to TRBJ2-2; maybe TRBD1 (6 bases). The V gene's germline CDR1 is SGHNT and CDR2 YENEEA. V lost 5 bases and J lost 1, with 14 bases in between. This CDR3 is built from 16 residues. DNA of the CDR3: TGTGCCAGCAGCCCACTCTGGACAGAGAACACCGGGGAGCTGTTTTTT. It encodes CASSPLWTENTGELFF.

The chain uses TRBV9 and TRBJ2-3; 9 bases agree with TRBD2. Losses at the gene ends were 3 bases for V and 5 bases for J; bases not matched to a gene: 10. Germline V gene sequence: CDR1 SGDLS, CDR2 YYNGEE. The CDR3 sequence is 16 residues long. CDR3: CASSASQGLAGDTQYF. DNA for the CDR3: TGTGCCAGCAGCGCCTCCCAGGGACTAGCAGGAGATACGCAGTATTTT.

The CDR3 DNA follows: TGTGCCACCAGCGTTGGAGTAAGCAATCAGCCCCAGCATTTT. Protein sequence: CATSVGVSNQPQHF. This chain links TRBV15 with TRBJ1-5; D is unresolved. The CDR3 has 14 residues. In germline, CDR1 is LNHNV, CDR2 YYDKDF (reference sequence). Trimming took 5 bases from V and 1 from J, leaving 9 bases between them.

V is TRBV5-1 and J is TRBJ2-2; TRBD2 is a possible D gene (6 bases). V was pared by 0 bases and J by 5 bases, with 14 bases between. The CDR3 covers 16 residues. Germline V gives CDR1 SGHRS, CDR2 YFSETQ. The CDR3 reads CASSLGSGPGTGELFF. In nucleotides, the CDR3 is TGCGCCAGCAGCTTGGGTAGCGGACCCGGGACCGGGGAGCTGTTTTTT.

The chain links TRBV7-9 to TRBJ2-1; TRBD2 matches 10 bases. CDR1 is SEHNR, CDR2 FQNEAQ, per germline (reference sequence). With V trimmed by 2 bases and J by 6 bases, 10 bases remained unmatched. This CDR3 contains 17 residues. CDR3 region: CASSLPPPSGRANEQFF. CDR3 nucleotide sequence: TGTGCCAGCAGCTTACCCCCTCCCAGCGGGAGGGCCAATGAGCAGTTCTTC.

J is TRBJ1-5 and V is TRBV3-1 (or the pseudogene TRBV3-2); D call uncertain. Germline V CDR1 and CDR2: LGHDT, YNNKEL (reference sequence). Trimming removed 4 bases at V and 7 bases at J, with 8 bases between. The CDR3 runs 12 residues. The CDR3 bases are TGTGCCAGCAGCCTTGAGGGACAGCCCCAGCATTTT. Translated, it gives CASSLEGQPQHF.

This chain links TRBV11-1 with TRBJ2-7; D not resolved. Germline assignment: CDR1 SGHAT and CDR2 FQDESV (reference sequence). This CDR3 region has 14 residues. V was trimmed by 0 bases and J by 3 bases, leaving 9 bases between them. CDR3 bases: TGTGCCAGCAGCTTAGCCCCGACTGACTACGAGCAGTACTTC. Translated, it gives CASSLAPTDYEQYF.

This rearrangement joins TRBV10-1 to TRBJ2-3; 8 bases agree with TRBD1. The CDR3 runs 17 residues. Losses at the gene ends were 1 base for V and 3 bases for J; bases not matched to a gene: 9. The germline gives CDR1 WNHNN, CDR2 SYGVQD (reference sequence). For the CDR3, the DNA is TGCGCCAGCAGTGAGTTTATCAGACAGGGGCGAACAGATACGCAGTATTTT. It codes for CASSEFIRQGRTDTQYF.

The CDR3 nucleotides read TGTGCCAGCACTCGGACAGGGGCATATGGCTACACCTTC. Its protein product is CASTRTGAYGYTF. The chain joins TRBV28 to TRBJ1-2; 9 bases are a match to TRBD1. Germline-derived CDR1 and CDR2 are MDHEN and SYDVKM. The CDR3 totals 13 residues. V dropped 7 bases and J dropped 5; count of bases not matched to a gene: 5.

This chain links TRBV6-5 with TRBJ2-2, with a possible D match to TRBD1 (6 bases). Germline V gives CDR1 MNHEY, CDR2 SVGAGI. The V end lost 8 bases, the J end lost 6 bases, and 19 bases lay between the germline ends. This CDR3 has 15 residues. CDR3 in DNA: TGTGCCAGCGCGGAAGGGACAAGGCGGGCCGGGGAGCTGTTTTTT. This gives the protein CASAEGTRRAGELFF.

The chain uses TRBV9 and TRBJ1-1; D perhaps matches TRBD1 (5 bases). Germline V lookup: CDR1 SGDLS, CDR2 YYNGEE. Trimming took off 2 bases at V and 3 bases at J, with 11 bases between the two ends. CDR3 length: 14 residues. Here the CDR3 DNA reads TGTGCCAGCAGCGTCCTGGGGGGGGACACTGAAGCTTTCTTT. This translates into CASSVLGGDTEAFF.

This clone appeared a few times. The chain joins TRBV5-1 to TRBJ2-7, with D perhaps TRBD1 (5 bases). Germline assignment: CDR1 SGHRS and CDR2 YFSETQ. Trimming pared 0 bases from V and 4 bases from J, leaving 14 bases between. The CDR3 totals 15 residues. The CDR3 DNA sequence: TGCGCCAGCAGCTTGGGCCGGACATCCATATACGAGCAGTACTTC. Translation gives CASSLGRTSIYEQYF.

This rearrangement joins TRBV19 to TRBJ1-5, with D maybe TRBD1 (5 bases). The ends were cut back, 6 bases at V and 4 bases at J, with 10 bases in the middle. The CDR3 runs 13 residues. Germline V lookup: CDR1 LNHDA, CDR2 SQIVND (reference sequence). The CDR3 sequence is CASSSGGNQPQHF. CDR3 sequence (DNA): TGTGCCAGTAGCTCGGGGGGGAATCAGCCCCAGCATTTT.

Worth noting for this clone: One end of the junction is discordant with germline, which a read error may explain. This rearrangement joins TRBV7-7 to TRBJ2-1; 8 nucleotides match TRBD2. Per germline, CDR1 SSHAT and CDR2 FNYEAQ (reference sequence). The CDR3 has 15 amino acids. CDR3 nucleotides: TGTGCTAGCAGCTTAAGGCGGGGGGAAGGCAATGAGCAGTTCTTC. This sequence encodes CASSLRRGEGNEQFF.

The chain carries TRBV5-1 and TRBJ1-2; tentatively, D is TRBD1 (6 bases). This CDR3 comprises 12 residues. In germline, CDR1 is SGHRS, CDR2 YFSETQ. V lost 4 bases, J lost 2 bases, and 6 bases lay in between. CDR3 nucleotides: TGCGCCAGCAGCGGACAGAACTATGGCTACACCTTC. As protein: CASSGQNYGYTF.

The chain uses TRBV5-1 and TRBJ1-3, with 12 positions matching TRBD1. With 3 bases clipped from V and 3 bases from J, the junction kept 4 bases outside the gene matches. The CDR3 is 16 amino acids. The V gene's germline CDR1 is SGHRS and CDR2 YFSETQ. The CDR3 protein is CASSSGTGGLGNTIYF. The CDR3 DNA sequence: TGCGCCAGCAGCTCCGGGACAGGGGGCCTTGGAAACACCATATATTTT. Supplemented by reference TRBV5-1 and TRBJ1-3, the full variable domain reads KAGVTQTPRYLIKTRGQQVTLSCSPISGHRSVSWYQQTPGQGLQFLFEYFSETQRNKGNFPGRFSGRQFSNSRSEMNVSTLELGDSALYLCASSSGTGGLGNTIYFGEGSWLTVV.

J is TRBJ2-7 and V is TRBV6-1, with D perhaps matching TRBD2 (6 bases). The CDR3 has 14 amino acids. Germline-derived CDR1 and CDR2 are MNHNS and SASEGT. V gave up 1 base and J gave up 3 bases, with 10 bases separating them. CDR3 sequence: CASSEGGLIYEQYF. The CDR3, as DNA: TGTGCCAGCAGTGAAGGGGGACTGATCTACGAGCAGTACTTC.

The V gene is TRBV15, the J gene TRBJ2-2; D gene uncertain. CDR1 is LNHNV, CDR2 YYDKDF, per germline (reference sequence). The V gene lost 0 bases and the J gene lost 1 base, with 18 bases spanning the gap. This CDR3 is 19 amino acids long. The DNA of the CDR3 is TGTGCCACCAGCAGAGATCCCGGTCTCAGAGGATTGAACACCGGGGAGCTGTTTTTT. Residues: CATSRDPGLRGLNTGELFF.

The rearrangement links TRBV5-6 to TRBJ2-3; D call uncertain. Trimming shortened V by 0 bases and J by 13 bases, and 18 bases separated the two germline ends. Germline V gene lookup returns CDR1 SGHDT and CDR2 YYEEEE. This CDR3 spans 14 amino acids. The CDR3 coding sequence is TGTGCCAGCAGCTTGGGGCGGCTAGATTCCGAGGAGTATTTT. Protein product: CASSLGRLDSEEYF.

The genes are TRBV4-1 and TRBJ1-5, with a tentative D call TRBD1 (6 bases). Between the trimmed V and J ends, which lost 4 bases and 4 bases, there was a span of 17 bases. Germline V CDR1 and CDR2: MGHRA, YSYEKL. The CDR3 is made up of 16 amino acids. The CDR3 coding sequence is TGCGCCAGCAGCCCTGACCCCGGGACACCTAATCAGCCCCAGCATTTT. This encodes CASSPDPGTPNQPQHF.

The chain uses TRBV7-2 and TRBJ2-2; the D is unclear. Germline loops: CDR1 SGHTA, CDR2 FQGNSA. Trimming pared 3 bases from V and 0 bases from J, leaving 5 bases between. The CDR3 runs to 14 residues. The CDR3 DNA follows: TGTGCCAGCAGCTTTCGGTCGAACACCGGGGAGCTGTTTTTT. Protein product: CASSFRSNTGELFF.

This rearrangement joins TRBV19 to TRBJ1-1, with 8 bases aligning to TRBD1. The V gene end was trimmed by 5 bases and the J gene end by 13 bases; junction bases not matched to a gene: 12. CDR1 is LNHDA, CDR2 SQIVND, per germline (reference sequence). The CDR3 is 13 amino acids. This CDR3 is CASSVDRGRRVFF. CDR3 DNA sequence: TGTGCCAGTAGTGTTGACAGGGGACGCCGAGTTTTCTTT.

The gene calls are TRBV2 and TRBJ1-2, with 7 bases identical to TRBD1. There are 16 residues in the CDR3. The J segment lost 4 bases and the V segment lost 6 bases, leaving 14 bases of the junction unmatched. The V gene's germline CDR1 is SNHLY and CDR2 FYNNEI. For the CDR3, the DNA is TGTGCCAGCAGCCCAGGGGGGCAAGCGAATCTCTATGGCTACACCTTC. This gives the protein CASSPGGQANLYGYTF. Using reference TRBV2 and TRBJ1-2 for the parts outside the CDR3, the full variable domain is EPEVTQTPSHQVTQMGQEVILRCVPISNHLYFYWYRQILGQKVEFLVSFYNNEISEKSEIFDDQFSVERPDGSNFTLKIRSTKLEDSAMYFCASSPGGQANLYGYTFGSGTRLTVV.

The chain recombines TRBV18 with TRBJ2-3, with 8 nucleotides matching TRBD2. J was trimmed by 5 bases and V by 3 bases; bases with no gene match: 10. CDR3 length: 16 residues. Germline CDR1 is KGHSH and CDR2 is LQKENI. The CDR3 sequence: CASSPGAGAVRDTQYF. The CDR3, as DNA: TGTGCCAGCTCACCGGGAGCGGGGGCTGTTAGAGATACGCAGTATTTT. The entire variable domain, with the rest obtained from reference TRBV18 and TRBJ2-3, is as follows: NAGVMQNPRHLVRRRGQEARLRCSPMKGHSHVYWYRQLPEEGLKFMVYLQKENIIDESGMPKERFSAEFPKEGPSILRIQQVVRGDSAAYFCASSPGAGAVRDTQYFGPGTRLTVL.

This chain connects TRBV5-1 to TRBJ2-1; 11 bases fit TRBD2. Trimming removed 0 bases from V and 13 bases from J; junction bases left unmatched: 6. The germline V gene encodes CDR1 SGHRS and CDR2 YFSETQ. The CDR3 contains 14 residues. CDR3 sequence: CASSLDASGGIQFF. CDR3 in DNA: TGCGCCAGCAGCTTGGATGCTAGCGGGGGGATCCAGTTCTTC.